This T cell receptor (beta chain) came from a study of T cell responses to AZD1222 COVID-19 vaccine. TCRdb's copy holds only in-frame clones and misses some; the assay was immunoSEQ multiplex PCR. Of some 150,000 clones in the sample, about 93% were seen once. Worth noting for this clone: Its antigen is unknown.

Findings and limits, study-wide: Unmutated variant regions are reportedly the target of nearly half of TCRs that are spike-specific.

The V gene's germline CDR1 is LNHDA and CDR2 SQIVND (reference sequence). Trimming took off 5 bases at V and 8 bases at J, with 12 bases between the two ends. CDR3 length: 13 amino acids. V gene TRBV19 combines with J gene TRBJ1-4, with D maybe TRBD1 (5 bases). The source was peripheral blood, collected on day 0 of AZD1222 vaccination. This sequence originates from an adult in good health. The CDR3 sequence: CASSSDIGEKLFF. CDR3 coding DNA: TGTGCCAGTAGTTCGGACATAGGGGAAAAACTGTTTTTT.